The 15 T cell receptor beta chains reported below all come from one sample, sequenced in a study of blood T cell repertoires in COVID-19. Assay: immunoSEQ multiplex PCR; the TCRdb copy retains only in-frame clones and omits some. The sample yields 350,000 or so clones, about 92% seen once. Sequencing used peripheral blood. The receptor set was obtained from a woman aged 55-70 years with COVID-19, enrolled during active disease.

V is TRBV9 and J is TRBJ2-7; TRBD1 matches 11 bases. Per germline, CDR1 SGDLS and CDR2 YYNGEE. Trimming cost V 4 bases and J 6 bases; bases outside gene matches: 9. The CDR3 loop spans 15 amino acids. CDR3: CASSPRTGGPSEQYF. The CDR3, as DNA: TGTGCCAGCAGCCCCCGGACAGGGGGCCCTTCCGAGCAGTACTTC.

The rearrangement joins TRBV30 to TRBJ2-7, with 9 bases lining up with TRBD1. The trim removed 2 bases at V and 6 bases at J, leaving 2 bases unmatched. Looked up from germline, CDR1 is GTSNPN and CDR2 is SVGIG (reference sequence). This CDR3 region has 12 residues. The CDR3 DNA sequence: TGTGCCTGGAGTCGGACAGGGGCCGAGCAGTACTTC. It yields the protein CAWSRTGAEQYF. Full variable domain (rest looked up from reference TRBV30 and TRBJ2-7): SQTIHQWPATLVQPVGSPLSLECTVEGTSNPNLYWYRQAAGRGLQLLFYSVGIGQISSEVPQNLSASRPQDRQFILSSKKLLLSDSGFYLCAWSRTGAEQYFGPGTRLTVT.

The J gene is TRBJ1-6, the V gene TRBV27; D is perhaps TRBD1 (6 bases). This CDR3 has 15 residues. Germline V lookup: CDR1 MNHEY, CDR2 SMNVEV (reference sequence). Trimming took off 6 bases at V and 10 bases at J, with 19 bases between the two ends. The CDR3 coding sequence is TGTGCCAGCAGGCCCCCAGGGGCAGGGTCCTCACCCCTCCACTTT. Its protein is CASRPPGAGSSPLHF.

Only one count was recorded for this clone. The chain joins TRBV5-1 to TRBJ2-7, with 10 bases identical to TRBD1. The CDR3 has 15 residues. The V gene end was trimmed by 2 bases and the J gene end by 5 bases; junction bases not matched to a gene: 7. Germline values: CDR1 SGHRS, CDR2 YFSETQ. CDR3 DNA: TGCGCCAGCAGCTTTGAAGGGACAGGGGTTAACGAGCAGTACTTC. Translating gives CASSFEGTGVNEQYF. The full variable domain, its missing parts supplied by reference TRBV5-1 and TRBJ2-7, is KAGVTQTPRYLIKTRGQQVTLSCSPISGHRSVSWYQQTPGQGLQFLFEYFSETQRNKGNFPGRFSGRQFSNSRSEMNVSTLELGDSALYLCASSFEGTGVNEQYFGPGTRLTVT.

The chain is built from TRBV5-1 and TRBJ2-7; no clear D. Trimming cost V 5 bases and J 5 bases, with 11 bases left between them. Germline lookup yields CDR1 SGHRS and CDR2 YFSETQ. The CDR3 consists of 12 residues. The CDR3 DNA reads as TGCGCCAGCAGTTTCCCAGGTGACGAGCAGTACTTC. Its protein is CASSFPGDEQYF.

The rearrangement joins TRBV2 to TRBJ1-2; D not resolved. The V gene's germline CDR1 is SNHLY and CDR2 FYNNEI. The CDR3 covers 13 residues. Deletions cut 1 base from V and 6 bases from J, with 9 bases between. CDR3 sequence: CASSEEEVDGYTF. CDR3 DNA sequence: TGTGCCAGCAGTGAAGAGGAGGTCGATGGCTACACCTTC.

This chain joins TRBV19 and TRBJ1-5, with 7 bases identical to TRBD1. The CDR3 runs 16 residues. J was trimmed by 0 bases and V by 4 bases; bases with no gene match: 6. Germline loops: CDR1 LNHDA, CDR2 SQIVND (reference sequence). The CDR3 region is CASSRGTEISNQPQHF. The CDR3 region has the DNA TGTGCCAGTAGTAGAGGGACAGAAATTAGCAATCAGCCCCAGCATTTT.

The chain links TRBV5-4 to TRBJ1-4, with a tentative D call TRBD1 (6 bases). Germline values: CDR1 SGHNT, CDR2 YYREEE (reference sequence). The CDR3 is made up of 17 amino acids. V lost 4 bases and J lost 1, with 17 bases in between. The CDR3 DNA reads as TGTGCCAGCAGCGGGGGCGTAGAGGGAAGAACTAATGAAAAACTGTTTTTT. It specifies CASSGGVEGRTNEKLFF.

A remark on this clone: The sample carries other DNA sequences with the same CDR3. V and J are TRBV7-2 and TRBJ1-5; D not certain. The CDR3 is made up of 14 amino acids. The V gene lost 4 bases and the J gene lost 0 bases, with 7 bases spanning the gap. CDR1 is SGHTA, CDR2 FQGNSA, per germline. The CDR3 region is CASSSQYSNQPQHF. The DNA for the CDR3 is TGTGCCAGCAGCTCACAATATAGCAATCAGCCCCAGCATTTT.

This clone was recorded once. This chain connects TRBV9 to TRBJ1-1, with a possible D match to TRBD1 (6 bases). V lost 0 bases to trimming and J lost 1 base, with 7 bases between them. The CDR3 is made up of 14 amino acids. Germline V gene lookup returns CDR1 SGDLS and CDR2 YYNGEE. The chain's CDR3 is CASSVGGQNTEAFF. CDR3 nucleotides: TGTGCCAGCAGCGTAGGGGGACAGAACACTGAAGCTTTCTTT.

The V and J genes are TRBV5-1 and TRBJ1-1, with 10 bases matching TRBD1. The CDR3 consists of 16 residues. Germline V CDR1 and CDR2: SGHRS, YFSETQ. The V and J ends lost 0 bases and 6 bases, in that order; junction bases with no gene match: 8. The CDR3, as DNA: TGCGCCAGCAGCTTGGGACGGGACAGGGGTCGGGCTGAAGCTTTCTTT. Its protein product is CASSLGRDRGRAEAFF.

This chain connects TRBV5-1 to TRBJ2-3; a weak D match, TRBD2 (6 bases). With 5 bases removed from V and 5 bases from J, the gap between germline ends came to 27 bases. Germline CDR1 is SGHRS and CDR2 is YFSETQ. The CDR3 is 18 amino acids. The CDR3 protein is CASRGSRDLGPVRDTQYF. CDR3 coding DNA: TGCGCCAGCAGGGGGAGTCGGGACTTAGGGCCTGTCAGAGATACGCAGTATTTT. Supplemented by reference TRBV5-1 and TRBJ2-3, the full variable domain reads KAGVTQTPRYLIKTRGQQVTLSCSPISGHRSVSWYQQTPGQGLQFLFEYFSETQRNKGNFPGRFSGRQFSNSRSEMNVSTLELGDSALYLCASRGSRDLGPVRDTQYFGPGTRLTVL.

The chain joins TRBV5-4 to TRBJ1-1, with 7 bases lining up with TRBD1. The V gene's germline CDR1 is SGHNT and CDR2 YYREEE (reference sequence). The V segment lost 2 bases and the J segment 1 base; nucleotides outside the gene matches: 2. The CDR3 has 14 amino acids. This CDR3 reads CASSFRQGNTEAFF. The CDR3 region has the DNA TGTGCCAGCAGCTTCCGACAGGGGAACACTGAAGCTTTCTTT.

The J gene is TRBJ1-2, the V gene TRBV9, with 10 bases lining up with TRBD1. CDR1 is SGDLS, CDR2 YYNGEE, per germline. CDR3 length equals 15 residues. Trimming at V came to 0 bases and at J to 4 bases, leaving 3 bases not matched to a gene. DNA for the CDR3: TGTGCCAGCAGCGTAGAGGGGACAGGGGTCTATGGCTACACCTTC. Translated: CASSVEGTGVYGYTF.

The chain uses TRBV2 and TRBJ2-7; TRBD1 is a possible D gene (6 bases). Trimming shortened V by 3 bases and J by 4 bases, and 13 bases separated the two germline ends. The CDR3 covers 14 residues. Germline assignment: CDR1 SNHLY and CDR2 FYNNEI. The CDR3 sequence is CASSDVGTLYEQYF. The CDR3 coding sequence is TGTGCCAGCAGTGATGTCGGGACACTTTACGAGCAGTACTTC.